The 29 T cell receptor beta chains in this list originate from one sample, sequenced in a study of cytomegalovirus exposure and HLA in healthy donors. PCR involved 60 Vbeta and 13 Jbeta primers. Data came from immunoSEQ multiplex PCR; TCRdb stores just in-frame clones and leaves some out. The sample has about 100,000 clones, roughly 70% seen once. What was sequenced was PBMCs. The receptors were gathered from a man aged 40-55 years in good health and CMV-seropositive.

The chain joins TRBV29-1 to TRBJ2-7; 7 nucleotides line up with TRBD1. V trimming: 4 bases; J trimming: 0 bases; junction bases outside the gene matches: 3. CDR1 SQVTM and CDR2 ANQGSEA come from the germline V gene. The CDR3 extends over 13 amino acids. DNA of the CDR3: TGCAGCGTTGGAAGACAGGGCTCCTACGAGCAGTACTTC. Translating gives CSVGRQGSYEQYF.

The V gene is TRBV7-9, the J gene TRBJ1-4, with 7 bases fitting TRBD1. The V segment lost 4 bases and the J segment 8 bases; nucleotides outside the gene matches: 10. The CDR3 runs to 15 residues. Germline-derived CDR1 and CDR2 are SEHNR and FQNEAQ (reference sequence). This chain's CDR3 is CASSSRDSPLEKLFF. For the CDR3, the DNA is TGTGCCAGCAGCTCCCGGGACAGTCCCCTAGAAAAACTGTTTTTT.

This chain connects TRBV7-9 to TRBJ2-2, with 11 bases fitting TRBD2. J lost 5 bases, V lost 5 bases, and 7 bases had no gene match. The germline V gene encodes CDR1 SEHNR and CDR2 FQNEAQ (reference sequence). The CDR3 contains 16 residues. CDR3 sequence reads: CASSVLAGVGTGELFF. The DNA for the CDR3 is TGTGCCAGCAGCGTACTAGCGGGAGTAGGGACCGGGGAGCTGTTTTTT.

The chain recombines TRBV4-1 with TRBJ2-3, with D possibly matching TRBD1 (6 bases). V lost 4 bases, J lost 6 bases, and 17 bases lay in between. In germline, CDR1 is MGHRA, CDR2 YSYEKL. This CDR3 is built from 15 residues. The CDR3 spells CASSPEDRTTDTQYF. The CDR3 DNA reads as TGCGCCAGCAGCCCCGAGGACAGAACGACGGATACGCAGTATTTT.

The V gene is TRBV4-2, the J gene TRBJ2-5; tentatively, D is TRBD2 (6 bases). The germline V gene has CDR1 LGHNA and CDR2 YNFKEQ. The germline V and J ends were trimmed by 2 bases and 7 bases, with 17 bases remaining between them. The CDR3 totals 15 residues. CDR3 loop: CASSQTGTPQGTQYF. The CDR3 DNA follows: TGTGCCAGCAGCCAAACCGGGACTCCCCAGGGGACCCAGTACTTC.

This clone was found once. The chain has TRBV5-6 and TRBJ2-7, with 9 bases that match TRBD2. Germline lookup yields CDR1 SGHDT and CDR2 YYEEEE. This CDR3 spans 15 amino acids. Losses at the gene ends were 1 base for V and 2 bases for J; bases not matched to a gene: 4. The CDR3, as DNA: TGTGCCAGCAGCTTGCGACTAGCGGAACCCTACGAGCAGTACGTC. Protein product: CASSLRLAEPYEQYV.

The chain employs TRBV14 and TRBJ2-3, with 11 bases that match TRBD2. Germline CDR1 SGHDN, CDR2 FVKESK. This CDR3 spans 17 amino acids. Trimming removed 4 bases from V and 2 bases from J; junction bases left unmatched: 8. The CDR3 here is CASSPMGLADLTDTQYF. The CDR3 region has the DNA TGTGCCAGCAGCCCAATGGGACTAGCGGACCTCACAGATACGCAGTATTTT. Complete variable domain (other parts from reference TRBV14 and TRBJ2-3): EAGVTQFPSHSVIEKGQTVTLRCDPISGHDNLYWYRRVMGKEIKFLLHFVKESKQDESGMPNNRFLAERTGGTYSTLKVQPAELEDSGVYFCASSPMGLADLTDTQYFGPGTRLTVL.

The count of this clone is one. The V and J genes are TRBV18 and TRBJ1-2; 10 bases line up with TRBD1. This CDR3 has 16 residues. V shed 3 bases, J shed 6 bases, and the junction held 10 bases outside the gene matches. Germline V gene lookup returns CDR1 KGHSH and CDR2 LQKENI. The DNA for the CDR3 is TGTGCCAGCTCACCCATCGGGACAGGGGTCAGGGATGGCTACACCTTC. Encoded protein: CASSPIGTGVRDGYTF.

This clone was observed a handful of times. The CDR3 DNA sequence: TGTGCCAGCAGCTTGGCCGGGACAGGGTCTTCATCTGGAAACACCATATATTTT. It specifies CASSLAGTGSSSGNTIYF. V and J are TRBV5-4 and TRBJ1-3, with 9 bases fitting TRBD1. Unmatched junction bases numbered 8, after V lost 0 bases and J lost 1 base. CDR3 length: 18 residues. The germline V gene encodes CDR1 SGHNT and CDR2 YYREEE (reference sequence).

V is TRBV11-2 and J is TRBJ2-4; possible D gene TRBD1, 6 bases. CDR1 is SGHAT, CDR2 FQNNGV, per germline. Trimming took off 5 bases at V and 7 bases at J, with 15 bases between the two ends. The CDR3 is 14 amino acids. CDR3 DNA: TGTGCCAGCAGCCCGACGGGCCAGGGGAACATTCAGTACTTC. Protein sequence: CASSPTGQGNIQYF.

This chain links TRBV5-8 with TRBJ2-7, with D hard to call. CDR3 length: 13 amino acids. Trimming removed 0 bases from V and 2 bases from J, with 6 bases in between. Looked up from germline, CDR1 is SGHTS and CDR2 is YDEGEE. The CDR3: CASSLDGAYEQYF. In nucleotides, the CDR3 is TGTGCCAGCAGCTTGGACGGAGCCTACGAGCAGTACTTC.

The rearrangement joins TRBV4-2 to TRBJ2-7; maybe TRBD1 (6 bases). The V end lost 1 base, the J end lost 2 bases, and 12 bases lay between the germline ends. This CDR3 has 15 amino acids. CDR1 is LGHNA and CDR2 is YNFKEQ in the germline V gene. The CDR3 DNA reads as TGTGCCAGCAGCCAAGCTGTCACAGGGCCCTACGAGCAGTACTTC. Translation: CASSQAVTGPYEQYF.

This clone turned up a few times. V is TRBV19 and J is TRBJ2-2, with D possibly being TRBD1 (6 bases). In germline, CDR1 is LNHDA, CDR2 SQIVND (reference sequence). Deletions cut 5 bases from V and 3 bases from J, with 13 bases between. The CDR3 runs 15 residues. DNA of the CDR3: TGTGCCAGTAGTTATCGGACAGACTACACCGGGGAGCTGTTTTTT. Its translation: CASSYRTDYTGELFF.

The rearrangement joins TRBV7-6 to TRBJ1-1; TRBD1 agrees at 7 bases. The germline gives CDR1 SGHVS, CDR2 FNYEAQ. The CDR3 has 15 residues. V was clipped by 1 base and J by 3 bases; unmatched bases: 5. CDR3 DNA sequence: TGTGCCAGCAGCTTAGTGAGGGGGCCGGACACTGAAGCTTTCTTT. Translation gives CASSLVRGPDTEAFF.

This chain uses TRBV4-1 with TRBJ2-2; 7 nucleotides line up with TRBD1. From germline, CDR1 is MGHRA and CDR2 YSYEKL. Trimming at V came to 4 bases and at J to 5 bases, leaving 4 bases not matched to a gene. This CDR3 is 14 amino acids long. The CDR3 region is CASSRGGYTGELFF. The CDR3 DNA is TGCGCCAGCAGCCGAGGGGGCTATACCGGGGAGCTGTTTTTT.

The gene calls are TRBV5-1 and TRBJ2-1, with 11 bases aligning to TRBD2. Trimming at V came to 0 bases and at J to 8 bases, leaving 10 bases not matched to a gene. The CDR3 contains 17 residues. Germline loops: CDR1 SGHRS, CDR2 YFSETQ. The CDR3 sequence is CASSLALMASGRHEQFF. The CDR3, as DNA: TGCGCCAGCAGCTTGGCATTGATGGCTAGCGGGAGGCATGAGCAGTTCTTC.

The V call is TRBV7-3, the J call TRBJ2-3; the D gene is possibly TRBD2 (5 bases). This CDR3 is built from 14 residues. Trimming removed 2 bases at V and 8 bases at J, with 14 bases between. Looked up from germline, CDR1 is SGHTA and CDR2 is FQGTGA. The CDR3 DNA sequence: TGTGCCAGCAGCTTAGGCGGAAATGAGGGTACGCAGTATTTT. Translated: CASSLGGNEGTQYF.

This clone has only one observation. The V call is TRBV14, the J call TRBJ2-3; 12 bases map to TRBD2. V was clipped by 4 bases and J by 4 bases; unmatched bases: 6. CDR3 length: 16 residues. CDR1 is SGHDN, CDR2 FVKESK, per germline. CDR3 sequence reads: CASSPSSGRAADTQYF. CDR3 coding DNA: TGTGCCAGCAGCCCGTCTAGCGGGAGGGCCGCAGATACGCAGTATTTT. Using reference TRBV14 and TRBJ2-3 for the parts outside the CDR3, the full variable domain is EAGVTQFPSHSVIEKGQTVTLRCDPISGHDNLYWYRRVMGKEIKFLLHFVKESKQDESGMPNNRFLAERTGGTYSTLKVQPAELEDSGVYFCASSPSSGRAADTQYFGPGTRLTVL.

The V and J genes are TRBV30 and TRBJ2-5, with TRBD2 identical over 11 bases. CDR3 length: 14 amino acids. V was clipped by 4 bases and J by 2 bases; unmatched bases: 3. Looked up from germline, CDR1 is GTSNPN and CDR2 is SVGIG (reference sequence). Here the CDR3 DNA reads TGTGCCTGGACTAGCGGGGGGTTTCAAGAGACCCAGTACTTC. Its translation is CAWTSGGFQETQYF.

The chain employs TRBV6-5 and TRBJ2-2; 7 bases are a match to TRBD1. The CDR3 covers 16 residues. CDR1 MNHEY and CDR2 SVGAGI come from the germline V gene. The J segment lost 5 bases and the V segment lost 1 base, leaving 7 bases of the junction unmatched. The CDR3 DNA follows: TGTGCCAGCAGTTACTGGACAGGCTACCAGACCGGGGAGCTGTTTTTT. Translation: CASSYWTGYQTGELFF.

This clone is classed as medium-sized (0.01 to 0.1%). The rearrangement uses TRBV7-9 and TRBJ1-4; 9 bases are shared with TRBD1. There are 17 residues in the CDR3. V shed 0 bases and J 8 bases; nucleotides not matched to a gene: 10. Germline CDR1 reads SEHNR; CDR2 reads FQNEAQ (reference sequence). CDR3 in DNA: TGTGCCAGCAGCTTAGCTGTCTGGGGACAGGGTAAGGAAAAACTGTTTTTT. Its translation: CASSLAVWGQGKEKLFF.

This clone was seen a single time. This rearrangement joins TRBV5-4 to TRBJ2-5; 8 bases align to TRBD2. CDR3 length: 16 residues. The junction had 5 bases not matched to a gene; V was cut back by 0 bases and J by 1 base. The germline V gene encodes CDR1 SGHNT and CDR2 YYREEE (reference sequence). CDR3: CASSLGSGAFQETQYF. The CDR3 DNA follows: TGTGCCAGCAGCTTGGGTAGCGGGGCGTTCCAAGAGACCCAGTACTTC.

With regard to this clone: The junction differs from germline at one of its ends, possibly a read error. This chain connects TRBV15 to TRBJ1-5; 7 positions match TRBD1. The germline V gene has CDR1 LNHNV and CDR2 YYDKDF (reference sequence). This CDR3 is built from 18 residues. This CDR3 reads CAASRIGGPQGTNQPQHF. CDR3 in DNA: TGTGCCGCCAGCAGAATTGGGGGTCCACAGGGGACGAATCAGCCCCAGCATTTT. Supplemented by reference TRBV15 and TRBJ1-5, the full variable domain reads DAMVIQNPRYQVTQFGKPVTLSCSQTLNHNVMYWYQQKSSQAPKLLFHYYDKDFNNEADTPDNFQSRRPNTSFCFLDIRSPGLGDTAMYLCAASRIGGPQGTNQPQHFGDGTRLSIL.

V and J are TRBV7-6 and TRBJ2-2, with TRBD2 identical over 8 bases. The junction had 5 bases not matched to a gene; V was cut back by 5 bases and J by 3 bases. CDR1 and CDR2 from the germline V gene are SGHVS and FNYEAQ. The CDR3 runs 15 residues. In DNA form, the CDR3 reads TGTGCCAGCAGCCCTAGACTAGCGCACACCGGGGAGCTGTTTTTT. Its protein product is CASSPRLAHTGELFF.

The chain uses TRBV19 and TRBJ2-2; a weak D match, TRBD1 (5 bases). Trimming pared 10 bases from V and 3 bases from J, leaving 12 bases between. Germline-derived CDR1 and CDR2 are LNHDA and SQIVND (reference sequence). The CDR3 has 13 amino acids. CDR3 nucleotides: TGTGCCACAGAAGACAGATACACCGGGGAGCTGTTTTTT. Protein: CATEDRYTGELFF.

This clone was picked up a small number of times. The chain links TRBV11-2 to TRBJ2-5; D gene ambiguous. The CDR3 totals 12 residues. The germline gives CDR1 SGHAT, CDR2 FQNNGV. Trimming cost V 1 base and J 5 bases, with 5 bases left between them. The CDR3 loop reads CASSLALETQYF. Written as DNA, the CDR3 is TGTGCCAGCAGCTTAGCATTGGAGACCCAGTACTTC.

As DNA, the CDR3 is TGCGCCAGCGGTCCTCCTCAGGGGACGGCTTTCTTT. This translates into CASGPPQGTAFF. The chain couples TRBV10-2 to TRBJ1-1; possibly TRBD1 for D (6 bases). This CDR3 is built from 12 residues. Trimming removed 8 bases from V and 11 bases from J, with 18 bases in between. Germline assignment: CDR1 WSHSY and CDR2 SAAADI.

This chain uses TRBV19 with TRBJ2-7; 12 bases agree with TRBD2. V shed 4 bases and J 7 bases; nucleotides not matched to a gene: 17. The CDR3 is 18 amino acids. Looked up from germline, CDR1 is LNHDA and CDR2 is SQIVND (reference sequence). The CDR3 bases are TGTGCCAGTAGTAGAGCCCCGCCTAGCGGGGGGGATATATCGGAGCAGTACTTC. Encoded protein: CASSRAPPSGGDISEQYF.

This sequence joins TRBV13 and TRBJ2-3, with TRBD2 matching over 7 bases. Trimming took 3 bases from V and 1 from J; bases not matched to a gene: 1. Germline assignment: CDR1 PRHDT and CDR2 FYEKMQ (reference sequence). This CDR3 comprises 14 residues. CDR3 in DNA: TGTGCCAGCAGCTTGGGGAGGGGCACAGATACGCAGTATTTT. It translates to CASSLGRGTDTQYF. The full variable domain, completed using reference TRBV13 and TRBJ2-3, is AAGVIQSPRHLIKEKRETATLKCYPIPRHDTVYWYQQGPGQDPQFLISFYEKMQSDKGSIPDRFSAQQFSDYHSELNMSSLELGDSALYFCASSLGRGTDTQYFGPGTRLTVL.